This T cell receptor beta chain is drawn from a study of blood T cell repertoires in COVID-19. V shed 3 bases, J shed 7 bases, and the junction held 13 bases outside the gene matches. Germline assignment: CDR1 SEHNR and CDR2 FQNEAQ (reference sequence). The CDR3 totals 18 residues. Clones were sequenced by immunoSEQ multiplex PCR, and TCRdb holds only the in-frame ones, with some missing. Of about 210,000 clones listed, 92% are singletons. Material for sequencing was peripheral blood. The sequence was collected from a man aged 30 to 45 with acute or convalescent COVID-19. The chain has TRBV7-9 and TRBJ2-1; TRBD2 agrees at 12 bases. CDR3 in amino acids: CASSLRLAGEDQYNEQFF. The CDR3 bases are TGTGCCAGCAGCTTGCGACTAGCGGGAGAGGATCAGTATAATGAGCAGTTCTTC.